The rows below give T cell receptor beta chains drawn from one sample of a study of blood T cell repertoires in COVID-19. Produced via immunoSEQ multiplex PCR; TCRdb's table is partial and in-frame only. The sample carries approximately 270,000 clones, around 82% recorded once. Input material: peripheral blood. The source of these receptors is a person between 70 and 80 years old with COVID-19, enrolled during active disease. Each CDR3 is given without its conserved first and last residue. The order of the fields is CDR3 protein, J gene, clone size, CDR3 length, V gene. Only some rows state a clone size, as once, few, many or a class for expanded clones.

CDR3 protein: ASSIGKTLGSPLH
J gene: TRBJ1-6
clone size: .
CDR3 length: 13
V gene: TRBV19

CDR3 protein: ASRRRTGTLNTEAF
J gene: TRBJ1-1
clone size: .
CDR3 length: 14
V gene: TRBV5-6

CDR3 protein: ASSKAGWEKLF
J gene: TRBJ1-4
clone size: .
CDR3 length: 11
V gene: TRBV19

CDR3 protein: ASTPGGTTYEQY
J gene: TRBJ2-7
clone size: .
CDR3 length: 12
V gene: TRBV2

CDR3 protein: ASSQWQGARNSPLH
J gene: TRBJ1-6
clone size: once
CDR3 length: 14
V gene: TRBV4-3

CDR3 protein: ASSQERPGQFLPSNYGYT
J gene: TRBJ1-2
clone size: .
CDR3 length: 18
V gene: TRBV4-3

CDR3 protein: ASSTRDRGEKLF
J gene: TRBJ1-4
clone size: .
CDR3 length: 12
V gene: TRBV19

CDR3 protein: ASSLAGGVPYGYT
J gene: TRBJ1-2
clone size: few
CDR3 length: 13
V gene: TRBV5-5

CDR3 protein: ASSDAWGDEQY
J gene: TRBJ2-7
clone size: .
CDR3 length: 11
V gene: TRBV3-1/TRBV3-2

CDR3 protein: ASNPWGSVTDTQY
J gene: TRBJ2-3
clone size: .
CDR3 length: 13
V gene: TRBV7-2

CDR3 protein: ASSFPPTDREMDIQY
J gene: TRBJ2-4
clone size: .
CDR3 length: 15
V gene: TRBV28

CDR3 protein: ASSLTPTSGGHSAEQF
J gene: TRBJ2-1
clone size: .
CDR3 length: 16
V gene: TRBV7-8

CDR3 protein: ASSYSRPPNYGYT
J gene: TRBJ1-2
clone size: .
CDR3 length: 13
V gene: TRBV6-2/TRBV6-3

CDR3 protein: ASSYRAGETQY
J gene: TRBJ2-5
clone size: .
CDR3 length: 11
V gene: TRBV6-4

CDR3 protein: ASLDGSRGDTQY
J gene: TRBJ2-3
clone size: .
CDR3 length: 12
V gene: TRBV5-1

CDR3 protein: ASSSQRAEETQY
J gene: TRBJ2-5
clone size: .
CDR3 length: 12
V gene: TRBV5-4

CDR3 protein: ASSPRTSGSTGELF
J gene: TRBJ2-2
clone size: .
CDR3 length: 14
V gene: TRBV11-3

CDR3 protein: ASSPSAQGASYEQY
J gene: TRBJ2-7
clone size: few
CDR3 length: 14
V gene: TRBV28

CDR3 protein: ASSETRDNEKLF
J gene: TRBJ1-4
clone size: .
CDR3 length: 12
V gene: TRBV25-1

CDR3 protein: ASSLSGRGPSNTEAF
J gene: TRBJ1-1
clone size: .
CDR3 length: 15
V gene: TRBV5-1

CDR3 protein: ASRTGTLTGELF
J gene: TRBJ2-2
clone size: .
CDR3 length: 12
V gene: TRBV27

CDR3 protein: ASSYAGKSTEAF
J gene: TRBJ1-1
clone size: .
CDR3 length: 12
V gene: TRBV6-5